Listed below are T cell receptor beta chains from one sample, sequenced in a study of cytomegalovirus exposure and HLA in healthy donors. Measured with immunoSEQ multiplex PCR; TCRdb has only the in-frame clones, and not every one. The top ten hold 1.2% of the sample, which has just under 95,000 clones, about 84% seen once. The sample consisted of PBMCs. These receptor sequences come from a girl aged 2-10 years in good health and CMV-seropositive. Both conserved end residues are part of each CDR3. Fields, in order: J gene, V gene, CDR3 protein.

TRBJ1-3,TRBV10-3,CAIGGVWAGNTIYF
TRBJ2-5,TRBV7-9,CASSPISYGEGRGETQYF
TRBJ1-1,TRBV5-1,CASSLATGLNTEAFF
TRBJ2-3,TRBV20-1,CSARTGNTQYF
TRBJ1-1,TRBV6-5,CASSLEDRQTEAFF
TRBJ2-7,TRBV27,CASSRDRGLDEQYF
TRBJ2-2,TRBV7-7,CASSSTSVGELFF
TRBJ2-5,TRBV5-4,CASSLKASGTQETQYF
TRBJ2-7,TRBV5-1,CASYRGLAGGSFSYEQYF
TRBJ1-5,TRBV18,CASSPQPGQPQHF
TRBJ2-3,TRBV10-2,CASSRTRNTDTQYF
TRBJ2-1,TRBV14,CASSQHRGNEQFF
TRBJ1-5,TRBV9,CASSAGQGLNQPQHF
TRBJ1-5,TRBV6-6,CASGGTVNQPQHF
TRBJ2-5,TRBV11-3,CASSSWQQETQYF
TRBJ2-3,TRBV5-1,CASSYGQGTDTQYF
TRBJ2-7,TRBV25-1,CASLRGGSGIDEQYF
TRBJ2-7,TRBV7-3,CASSSSADYEQYF
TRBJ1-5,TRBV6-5,CASRITGANNQPQHF
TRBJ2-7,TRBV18,CASSPPGVSYEQYF
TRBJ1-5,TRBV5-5,CASSFVSGGVNQPQHF
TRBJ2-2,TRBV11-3,CASSRDSLTGELFF
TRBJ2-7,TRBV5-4,CASRIQGYEQYF
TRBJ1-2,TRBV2,CAIRDTSNYGYTF
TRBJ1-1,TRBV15,CATSRDSELEAFF
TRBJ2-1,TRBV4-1,CASGSTRGQVGYEQFF
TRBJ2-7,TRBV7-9,CASSGSGRDEQYF
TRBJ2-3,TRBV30,CAWGTTRTSGKADTQYF
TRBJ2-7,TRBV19,CASSTSTGSLYEQYF
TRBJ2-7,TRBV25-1,CASSEYRAGVYEQYF
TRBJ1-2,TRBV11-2,CASRGKTGHANYGYTF
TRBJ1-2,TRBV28,CASTGEAGKTF
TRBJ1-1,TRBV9,CASSVRGVSEAFF
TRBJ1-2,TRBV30,CAGHRGKGGYTF
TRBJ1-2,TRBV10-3,CAISTGQGSGYTF
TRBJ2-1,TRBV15,CATSRFTAGYNEQFF
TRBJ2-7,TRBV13,CASSFTGQAREQYF